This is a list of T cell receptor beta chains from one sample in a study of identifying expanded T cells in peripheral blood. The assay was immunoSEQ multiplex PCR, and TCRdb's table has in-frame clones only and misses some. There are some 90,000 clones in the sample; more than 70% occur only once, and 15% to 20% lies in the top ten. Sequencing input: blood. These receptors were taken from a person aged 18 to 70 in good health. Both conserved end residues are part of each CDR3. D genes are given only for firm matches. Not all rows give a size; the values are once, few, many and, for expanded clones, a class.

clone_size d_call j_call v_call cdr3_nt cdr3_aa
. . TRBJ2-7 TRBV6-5 TGTGCCAGCAGTTACTCGAACAGGGCATCCTACGAGCAGTACTTC CASSYSNRASYEQYF
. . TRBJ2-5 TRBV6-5 TGTGCCAGCAGGCGGGATGAAGGGACCCAGTACTTC CASRRDEGTQYF
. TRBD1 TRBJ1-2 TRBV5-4 TGTGCCAGCAGCCGGGACAGCTATGGCTACACCTTC CASSRDSYGYTF
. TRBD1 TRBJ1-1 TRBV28 TGTGCCAGCAGTTTTGGACAGGGGGCTAGTGGGGCTTTCTTT CASSFGQGASGAFF
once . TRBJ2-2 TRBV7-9 TGTGCCAGCAGCCAAATTCGGGACGGGGAGCTGTTTTTT CASSQIRDGELFF
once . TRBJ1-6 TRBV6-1 TGTGCCAGCAGGGGGAGGGACGGTAATTCACCCCTCCACTTT CASRGRDGNSPLHF
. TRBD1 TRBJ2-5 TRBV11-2 TGTGCCAGCAGCCTATGGGACAGGGGGGAGACCCAGTACTTC CASSLWDRGETQYF
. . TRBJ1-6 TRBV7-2 TGTGCCAGCAGCTTAGGTCCTCGACAGGTCAAAACGCCCCTCCACTTT CASSLGPRQVKTPLHF
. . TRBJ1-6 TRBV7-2 TGTGCCAGCAGCTTAGGGGGCCCTTTTAACCTCCACTTT CASSLGGPFNLHF
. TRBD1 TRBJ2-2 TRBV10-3 TGTGCCATCGGGGACAGGGGGCGCGGGGCCGGGGAGCTGTTTTTT CAIGDRGRGAGELFF
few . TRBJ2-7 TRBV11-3 TGTGCCAGCAGCTTAGATCGTGGCGGGGGCCCCGGGACCTACGAGCAGTACTTC CASSLDRGGGPGTYEQYF
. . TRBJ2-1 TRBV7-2 TGTGCCAGCAGCTCCCTCGCCACTCTTACGCAGTTCTTC CASSSLATLTQFF
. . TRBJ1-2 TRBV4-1 TGCGCCAGCAGCCGGCTTCAGATCCCCGACTATGGCTACACCTTC CASSRLQIPDYGYTF
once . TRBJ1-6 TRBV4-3 TGCGCCAGCAGCCACGGCCGGGTTAATTCACCCCTCCACTTT CASSHGRVNSPLHF
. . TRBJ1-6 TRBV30 TGTGCCTGGAGGCAGGTCAAAAATTCACCCCTCCACTTT CAWRQVKNSPLHF
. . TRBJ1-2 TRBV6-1 TGTGCCAGCAGTGAAGCGGAGGGGCTCGGCTACACCTTC CASSEAEGLGYTF
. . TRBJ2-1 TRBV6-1 TGTGCCAGCAGTGAACTCGGGCCCAATGAGCAGTTCTTC CASSELGPNEQFF
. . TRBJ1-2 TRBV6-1 TGTGCCAGCAGTGGTTTAGGTGGGGACTATGGCTACACCTTC CASSGLGGDYGYTF
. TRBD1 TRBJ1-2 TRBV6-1 TGTGCCAGCAGTGAAGCAATTGGACAGGGGGGTTATGGCTACACCTTC CASSEAIGQGGYGYTF
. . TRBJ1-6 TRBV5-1 TGCGCCAGCAGCTTGGCGGCAGCCGGGGGGGAATCACCCCTCCACTTT CASSLAAAGGESPLHF
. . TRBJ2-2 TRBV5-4 TGTGCCAGCAGCTTAGGCTTAACCGGGGAGCTGTTTTTT CASSLGLTGELFF
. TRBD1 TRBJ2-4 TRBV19 TGTGCCAGTAGTATAGGACAGGGGTCGGACATTCAGTACTTC CASSIGQGSDIQYF
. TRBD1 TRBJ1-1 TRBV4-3 TGCGCCAGCAGCCCAGGTAGACAGGGAAAAGCTTTCTTT CASSPGRQGKAFF
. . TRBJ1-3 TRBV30 TGTGCCTGGGGGGAAGGGAGCTCTGGAAACACCATATATTTT CAWGEGSSGNTIYF
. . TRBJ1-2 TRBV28 TGTGCCAGCAGTTTATGGGGGCAGGCCGGGTATGGCTACACCTTC CASSLWGQAGYGYTF
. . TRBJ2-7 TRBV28 TGTGCCAGCAGTCCTGACGTAGGCCTCTCCTACGAGCAGTACTTC CASSPDVGLSYEQYF
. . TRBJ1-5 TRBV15 TGTGCCACCAGCAGTCAGGGACATCAGCCCCAGCATTTT CATSSQGHQPQHF
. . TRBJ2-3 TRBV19 TGTGCCAGTAGTATCACCAGGGACACAGATACGCAGTATTTT CASSITRDTDTQYF
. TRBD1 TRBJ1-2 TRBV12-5 TGTGCTAGTGGTGGGGACAGGGGCTATGGCTACACCTTC CASGGDRGYGYTF
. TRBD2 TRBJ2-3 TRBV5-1 TGCGCCAGCAGCCCAACCGGGACTAGCGGGATCCAAGGGTTGACTTTT CASSPTGTSGIQGLTF